This T cell receptor (beta chain) emerged from a study of blood T cell repertoires in COVID-19. Study background: The United States, Italy and Spain supplied acute and convalescent COVID-19 samples. Sample material is recorded as cDNA or gDNA derived from T cells, B-cell-depleted T cells, or PBMCs.

The CDR3 spans 16 residues. Germline CDR1 reads WSHSY; CDR2 reads SAAADI. V lost 0 bases, J lost 4 bases, and 13 bases lay in between. How the authors handled the data: Estimation of nucleated cell counts was performed using reference gene primer amplification. This table comes from immunoSEQ multiplex PCR, and its TCRdb copy is limited to in-frame clones, with some not included. The V and J calls and clone size are taken from that table; D and trimming were inferred from the DNA. Among 250,000 to 400,000 clones, 85% to 90% were seen once, and the ten largest hold less than 3.5%. Enrolment of Seattle patients took place during active infection, and they were followed longitudinally.

The receptor's source is a woman aged 25-40 years with COVID-19, enrolled during active disease. The sequencing sample was made of peripheral blood. The chain recombines TRBV10-2 with TRBJ1-5, with D unclear. CDR3 bases: TGCGCCAGCAGTGAGTCAGTAGCGGCTGGAAATCAGCCCCAGCATTTT. It encodes CASSESVAAGNQPQHF.